This T cell receptor beta chain was sequenced in a study of tumor-infiltrating lymphocytes in primary liver carcinoma. Germline CDR1 is SGHRS and CDR2 is YFSETQ. The CDR3 is made up of 18 amino acids. V lost 3 bases to trimming and J lost 0 bases, with 18 bases between them. This clonotype was seen just once. Between 20 and 30 mg of unsorted bulk tissue served as the source from which RNA and DNA were co-extracted. Resection treated the patients' primary liver carcinoma. Chronic HBV infection affected patients, none of whom had received treatment. From around 0.5 ug of total RNA, TCR beta-specific cDNA was reverse-transcribed using a constant-region primer. Three-round nested multiplex PCR performed with slightly modified ARM-PCR produced the TCR beta libraries. TRBV1-TRBV30 forward primers paired with a C-beta reverse primer were used in the first two PCR rounds, which ran about 11 cycles each. TCRdb called the multiplex PCR reads again in MiXCR, with one record for every CDR3 protein. The sample shows about 100,000 distinct CDR3 sequences, about 67% of them seen only once.

The clonotype originates from a woman aged 60-70 years with primary liver carcinoma and hepatitis B virus infection. Sequencing was carried out using liver tumor tissue from sampling region 2. Regarding subset: tumor region T2, inferior pole. The chain couples TRBV5-1 to TRBJ2-2; D call uncertain. CDR3 region: CASSSLPWMGTNTGELFF. The CDR3, as DNA: TGCGCCAGCAGCTCTTTGCCCTGGATGGGAACGAACACCGGGGAGCTGTTTTTT.